This T cell receptor beta chain originates from a study of T-cell reconstitution after alpha-beta-depleted transplantation in children. Study-level points and caveats: The main origin of T-cell counts and diversity one year after transplant was newly produced T cells. Roughly two months post-transplant, alpha-beta T cells reportedly originated from several hundred graft clones that had expanded.

During its preparation, the TCRbeta library received unique molecular identifiers. MiXCR, applied by TCRdb to the PCR reads, yields one record per CDR3 protein. The sample consists of approximately 520,000 distinct CDR3 sequences, about 10% of them appearing once. Germline CDR1 is DFQATT and CDR2 is SNEGSKA (reference sequence). The CDR3 consists of 11 residues. Comments on this clonotype: No antigen is known for it.

The sequence was collected from a female patient between 2 and 15 years old who had a stem cell transplant for aplastic anemia, so the T cells may come from the graft donor. This specimen consisted of PBMCs, mostly from graft donor cells, obtained 180 days after TCRalphabeta/CD19-depleted stem cell transplant. This chain links TRBV20-1 with TRBJ2-1, with TRBD1 identical over 7 bases. The CDR3 loop reads CRTGSYNEQFF. Written as DNA, the CDR3 is TGCAGGACAGGGTCCTACAATGAGCAGTTCTTC.